This TCR beta chain was sequenced in a study of cytomegalovirus exposure and HLA in healthy donors. V was pared by 8 bases and J by 3 bases, with 16 bases of the junction left unmatched. The CDR3 length is 16 residues. CDR1 is SGHTA, CDR2 FQGNSA, per germline. Findings and caveats of the study: There was a cluster of highly shared sequence variants that was likely a sequencing artifact.

In the case of this clone: Its specificity is unknown.

PCR primers comprised 60 Vbeta and 13 Jbeta primers. TCRdb's copy holds only in-frame clones and misses some; the assay was immunoSEQ multiplex PCR. The record lists 150,000 or so clones, of which the ten most abundant hold 1.5% to 2%. V and J are TRBV7-2 and TRBJ2-7; 7 positions agree with TRBD2. The sample consisted of PBMCs. This clonotype was sampled from a woman aged 45-65 years in good health and CMV-seronegative. The CDR3: CASSGVTSVRDYEQYF. The CDR3 DNA reads TGTGCCAGCTCCGGGGTTACTAGCGTCCGCGACTACGAGCAGTACTTC.